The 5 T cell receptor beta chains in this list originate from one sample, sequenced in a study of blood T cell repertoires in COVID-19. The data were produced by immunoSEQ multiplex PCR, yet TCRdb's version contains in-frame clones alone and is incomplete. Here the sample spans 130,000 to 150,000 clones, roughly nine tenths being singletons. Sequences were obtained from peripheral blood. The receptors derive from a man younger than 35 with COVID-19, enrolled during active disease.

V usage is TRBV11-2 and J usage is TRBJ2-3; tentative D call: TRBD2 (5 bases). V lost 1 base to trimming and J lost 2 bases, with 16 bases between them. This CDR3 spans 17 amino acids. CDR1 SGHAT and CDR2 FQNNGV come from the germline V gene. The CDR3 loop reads CASSLVVARTYTDTQYF. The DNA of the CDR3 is TGTGCCAGCAGCTTAGTGGTAGCGCGGACCTACACAGATACGCAGTATTTT.

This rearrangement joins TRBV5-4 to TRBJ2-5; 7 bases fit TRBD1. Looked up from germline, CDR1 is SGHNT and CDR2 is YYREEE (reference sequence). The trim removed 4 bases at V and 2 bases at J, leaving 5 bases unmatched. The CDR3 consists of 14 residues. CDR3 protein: CASSKRDSQETQYF. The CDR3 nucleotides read TGTGCCAGCAGCAAAAGGGACAGTCAAGAGACCCAGTACTTC.

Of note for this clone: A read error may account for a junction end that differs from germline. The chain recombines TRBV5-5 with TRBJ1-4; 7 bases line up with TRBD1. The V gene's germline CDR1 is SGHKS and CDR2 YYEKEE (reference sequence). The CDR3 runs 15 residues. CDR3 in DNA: TGTGCCAGCAGCTTATCCGGGACAGACAATGAAAAACTGCTTTTT. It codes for CASSLSGTDNEKLLF.

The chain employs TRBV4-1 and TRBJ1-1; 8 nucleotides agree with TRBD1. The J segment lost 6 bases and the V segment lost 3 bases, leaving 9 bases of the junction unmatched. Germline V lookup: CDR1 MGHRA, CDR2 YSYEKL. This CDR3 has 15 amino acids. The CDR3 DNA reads TGCGCCAGCAGCCATCCCATTCAGGGGGCCCCTGAAGCTTTCTTT. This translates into CASSHPIQGAPEAFF.

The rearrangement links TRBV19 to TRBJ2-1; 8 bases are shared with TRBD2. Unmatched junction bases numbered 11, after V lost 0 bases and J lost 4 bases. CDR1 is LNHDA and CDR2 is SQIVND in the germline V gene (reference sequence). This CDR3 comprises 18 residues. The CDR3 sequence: CASSIDGTSTSGYNEQFF. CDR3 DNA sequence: TGTGCCAGTAGTATAGATGGGACGTCAACTAGCGGTTACAATGAGCAGTTCTTC.